The present TCR beta chain was sequenced within a study of identifying expanded T cells in peripheral blood. Trimming removed 4 bases from V and 5 bases from J; junction bases left unmatched: 0. This CDR3 is 14 amino acids long. The germline gives CDR1 SEHNR, CDR2 FQNEAQ (reference sequence). General study results and limits: Over about two and four weeks, about 16 and 20 clones changed, versus 1.2 between replicates.

Sequencing used immunoSEQ multiplex PCR; TCRdb keeps in-frame clones, though not all of them. This table has roughly 100,000 clones, roughly 90% appearing once. In this sample, this clone turned up a few times. No antigen is known for it. This rearrangement joins TRBV7-9 to TRBJ1-6; 9 bases agree with TRBD1. Sample: blood. This clonotype was obtained from a person aged 18-69 years in good health. As DNA, the CDR3 is TGTGCCAGCAGCTGGACAGGGGATAATTCACCCCTCCACTTT. Its translation: CASSWTGDNSPLHF.